The 14 T cell receptor beta chains listed next were all sequenced from one sample in a study of blood T cell repertoires in COVID-19. Repertoires were generated with immunoSEQ multiplex PCR, while TCRdb's copy carries only in-frame clones and drops some. The sample shows about 250,000 clones, around 90% of them seen only once. The specimen was PBMCs or T cells enriched from blood (not recorded which). The source of these receptors is a woman between 45 and 65 years old who had recovered from COVID-19.

This chain connects TRBV6-4 to TRBJ2-2; D gene uncertain. CDR1 MRHNA and CDR2 SNTAGT come from the germline V gene. The CDR3 contains 14 residues. V dropped 4 bases and J dropped 0 bases, with 6 bases sitting between them. The DNA for the CDR3 is TGTGCCAGCAGTGTAAGCGCGAACACCGGGGAGCTGTTTTTT. This gives the protein CASSVSANTGELFF.

The chain joins TRBV7-2 to TRBJ2-5; 7 positions match TRBD1. V gave up 1 base and J gave up 5 bases; unmatched junction bases: 4. The germline V gene has CDR1 SGHTA and CDR2 FQGNSA. This CDR3 is built from 14 residues. The CDR3 nucleotides read TGTGCCAGCAGCTTAGACAGGGGTCATGAGACCCAGTACTTC. It specifies CASSLDRGHETQYF.

J is TRBJ1-3 and V is TRBV6-6; D gene unclear. V gave up 2 bases and J gave up 0 bases, with 5 bases separating them. The germline CDR1 and CDR2 sequences are MNHNY and SVGAGI (reference sequence). The CDR3 is 14 residues long. The CDR3 region has the DNA TGTGCCAGCAGTTACACCAGCTCTGGAAACACCATATATTTT. This gives the protein CASSYTSSGNTIYF.

CDR3 amino acids: CSASPLDRGASNTEAFF. CDR3 bases: TGCAGTGCTAGTCCTTTGGACAGGGGCGCTTCGAACACTGAAGCTTTCTTT. This rearrangement joins TRBV20-1 to TRBJ1-1; 9 nucleotides align to TRBD1. The CDR3 is 17 residues long. Germline trimming cut 3 bases from V and 1 base from J; bases unmatched to any gene: 12. Per germline, CDR1 DFQATT and CDR2 SNEGSKA (reference sequence).

As for this clone: Other DNA sequences in the same sample also yield this CDR3. The chain joins TRBV7-2 to TRBJ1-1, with 9 bases matching TRBD1. With 9 bases clipped from V and 8 bases from J, the junction kept 13 bases outside the gene matches. Germline CDR1 SGHTA, CDR2 FQGNSA. The CDR3 runs to 14 residues. For the CDR3, the DNA is TGTGCCAGTACCCTAGGGACAGGGACGGCAGAAGCTTTCTTT. Amino acids: CASTLGTGTAEAFF.

The chain recombines TRBV28 with TRBJ2-5; TRBD1 matches 7 bases. Trimming cost V 8 bases and J 5 bases; bases outside gene matches: 14. The CDR3 extends over 15 amino acids. Germline V lookup: CDR1 MDHEN, CDR2 SYDVKM. CDR3 sequence (DNA): TGTGCCAGCGCCCGCACTGGACAGGTGAGGGAGACCCAGTACTTC. It yields the protein CASARTGQVRETQYF.

This rearrangement joins TRBV12-3 or TRBV12-4 to TRBJ2-7; 7 nucleotides match TRBD2. The CDR3 covers 13 residues. The V gene end was trimmed by 5 bases and the J gene end by 11 bases; junction bases not matched to a gene: 12. The DNA for the CDR3 is TGTGCCAGCAGTCCTGGGGGGGTCCCTAAGGAGTACTTC. It specifies CASSPGGVPKEYF.

The gene calls are TRBV30 and TRBJ1-6; 10 bases are a match to TRBD1. The germline V gene has CDR1 GTSNPN and CDR2 SVGIG (reference sequence). V was pared by 1 base and J by 5 bases, with 2 bases of the junction left unmatched. The CDR3 extends over 15 amino acids. CDR3 DNA: TGTGCCTGGAGTGGACAGGGGGCAAATAATTCACCCCTCCACTTT. Translating it yields CAWSGQGANNSPLHF.

This clone was observed a single time. The J gene is TRBJ2-5, the V gene TRBV28; 10 bases map to TRBD1. The CDR3 has 16 residues. Germline V CDR1 and CDR2: MDHEN, SYDVKM. Trimming took 3 bases from V and 1 from J; bases not matched to a gene: 5. This CDR3 is CASSFRTGGAQETQYF. The CDR3 DNA reads as TGTGCCAGCAGTTTTCGGACAGGGGGGGCCCAAGAGACCCAGTACTTC.

The genes are TRBV28 and TRBJ1-4; D call uncertain. Trimming took off 6 bases at V and 8 bases at J, with 7 bases between the two ends. Germline assignment: CDR1 MDHEN and CDR2 SYDVKM. The CDR3 is 11 amino acids. CDR3 nucleotides: TGTGCCAGCAGATCGTCCGAAAAACTGTTTTTT. It encodes CASRSSEKLFF.

Remarks on this clone: Other DNA variants within this sample encode the same CDR3. V and J are TRBV24-1 and TRBJ1-1; D gene unclear. V was shortened by 6 bases and J by 4 bases, with 5 bases between the two germline ends. The CDR3 spans 11 residues. CDR1 and CDR2 (germline): KGHDR, SFDVKD. The chain's CDR3 is CATSRGTEAFF. CDR3 nucleotides: TGTGCCACCAGTCGAGGCACTGAAGCTTTCTTT.

The V and J genes are TRBV5-4 and TRBJ1-2; D remains ambiguous. The CDR3 runs to 14 residues. Germline-derived CDR1 and CDR2 are SGHNT and YYREEE (reference sequence). V was clipped by 0 bases and J by 7 bases, with 13 bases between them. CDR3 nucleotides: TGTGCCAGCAGCTTGGGGGAGTGGTCTGGTGGCTACACCTTC. Translated, it gives CASSLGEWSGGYTF.

CDR3 sequence (DNA): TGTGCCAGCAGTTTTCTGGGCCAGGGACGGAGGGTTGAAAAACTGTTTTTT. Translated: CASSFLGQGRRVEKLFF. The chain is built from TRBV27 and TRBJ1-4; the D gene is possibly TRBD1 (5 bases). This CDR3 has 17 amino acids. Trimming removed 3 bases at V and 7 bases at J, with 21 bases between. Germline CDR1 reads MNHEY; CDR2 reads SMNVEV (reference sequence).

The chain links TRBV10-3 to TRBJ2-7, with D possibly matching TRBD1 (5 bases). Germline CDR1 reads ENHRY; CDR2 reads SYGVKD. The CDR3 consists of 14 residues. Trimming removed 4 bases from V and 4 bases from J, with 14 bases in between. The CDR3 nucleotides are TGTGCCATCAGTGGCCGGCAGGGTGGGTACGAGCAGTACTTC. Translating gives CAISGRQGGYEQYF.